The rows below give T cell receptor beta chains drawn from one sample of a study of T cell responses to AZD1222 COVID-19 vaccine. Sequencing was performed with immunoSEQ multiplex PCR; in TCRdb, only in-frame clones are kept and a portion is missing. The sample comprises some 120,000 clones, 90% of which are singletons, and approximately 7.6% rests with the top ten. The material sequenced was peripheral blood, taken on day 0 of AZD1222 vaccination. Every receptor here comes from an adult in good health. The CDR3 runs from the conserved cysteine through the conserved F or W.

V: TRBV20-1; CDR3: CSASYNEQFF
V: TRBV7-2; CDR3: CASSLLGETQYF
V: TRBV21-1; CDR3: CATRAADTQYF
V: TRBV3-1/TRBV3-2; CDR3: CASTDKGLAVNEQFF
V: TRBV10-3; CDR3: CAISESMGPYEQYF
V: TRBV19; CDR3: CASSTPQWRAGARAKPTNEKLFF
V: TRBV5-1; CDR3: CASSSNSYEQYF
V: TRBV28; CDR3: CASSLEQPYGYTF
V: TRBV11-2; CDR3: CASSLGVSSGANVLTF
V: TRBV29-1; CDR3: CSVGQKGTQYF
V: TRBV18; CDR3: CASSEGPQWDEQFF
V: TRBV13; CDR3: CASSQTGSYRTGSGNTIYF